This is a list of T cell receptor beta chains from one sample in a study of tumor-infiltrating lymphocytes in primary liver carcinoma. TCRdb ran MiXCR on the multiplex PCR reads and lists one entry per CDR3 protein. The top ten clones hold 35% to 45% of a sample with 40,000 or so distinct CDR3 sequences, roughly 74% of them seen once. The specimen was tumor-adjacent normal liver tissue. These receptors were taken from a woman aged 30 to 39 with primary liver carcinoma and hepatitis B virus infection. CDR3s include the opening cysteine and the closing phenylalanine or tryptophan. A D gene is named only where the DNA matches it firmly. For some rows the clone size is stated as once, few or many, or as a class when expanded; others skip it.

v_gene,abundance,d_gene,len,j_gene,CDR3aa,CDR3nt
TRBV4-2,-,TRBD1,13,TRBJ2-7,CVSSQDRDREEYF,TGTGTCAGCAGCCAAGATAGGGACAGGGAGGAGTATTTC
TRBV5-6,-,-,17,TRBJ2-6,CASSQDSSFSGVNVLTF,TGTGCCAGCAGCCAGGACAGCAGCTTTTCTGGGGTCAACGTTCTGACTTTC
TRBV25-1,many,TRBD1,16,TRBJ2-2,CASSSAGTGITGELFF,TGTGCCAGCAGCTCAGCCGGGACAGGGATTACCGGGGAGCTGTTTTTT
TRBV6-5,-,TRBD2,15,TRBJ2-5,CASSGKGGRFETQYF,TGTGCCAGCAGTGGAAAGGGCGGGAGATTCGAGACCCAGTACTTC
TRBV4-1,-,-,15,TRBJ2-1,CASSQDLGALNEQFF,TGCGCCAGCAGTCAAGATTTGGGGGCCCTCAATGAGCAGTTCTTC
TRBV20-1,-,-,11,TRBJ2-7,CSANEDREQYF,TGCAGTGCTAACGAGGATAGGGAGCAGTACTTC
TRBV18,many,TRBD1,13,TRBJ1-1,CASSPTGDTEAFF,TGTGCCAGCTCACCGACAGGGGACACTGAAGCTTTCTTT
TRBV7-9,-,-,16,TRBJ1-1,CASSSGALGGGTEAFF,TGTGCCAGCAGCTCAGGGGCATTGGGGGGGGGCACTGAAGCTTTCTTT
TRBV11-1,-,-,18,TRBJ2-5,CASSLARAPRKRYETQYF,TGTGCCAGCAGCTTAGCCAGGGCCCCGCGGAAGAGGTATGAGACCCAGTACTTC
TRBV7-8,medium-sized,TRBD1,16,TRBJ2-5,CASSCLDRGPVKTQYF,TGTGCCAGCAGCTGTTTGGACAGGGGGCCCGTCAAGACCCAGTACTTC
TRBV6-1,-,-,13,TRBJ2-1,CDSGLAEYNEQFF,TGTGATAGCGGATTAGCGGAATACAATGAGCAGTTCTTC
TRBV6-2/TRBV6-3,-,-,16,TRBJ2-7,CASSYLRQVSYNEQYF,TGTGCCAGTAGTTACTTAAGACAGGTTTCCTACAATGAGCAGTACTTC
TRBV12-5,-,-,15,TRBJ2-7,CASGLYGDAHYEQYF,TGTGCTAGTGGTTTGTATGGGGACGCCCACTACGAGCAGTACTTC
TRBV7-9,-,-,14,TRBJ2-7,CVSSSRDLSYEQYF,TGTGTCAGCAGCTCGCGAGACCTCTCCTACGAGCAGTACTTC
TRBV11-3,-,-,16,TRBJ1-1,CASSSRLGMMNTGAFF,TGTGCCAGCAGTTCTAGATTGGGAATGATGAACACTGGAGCTTTCTTT
TRBV4-3,-,-,15,TRBJ2-1,CASSLDGGRCNEQFF,TGCGCCAGCAGCCTAGACGGGGGCCGCTGCAATGAGCAGTTCTTC